This TCR beta chain originates from a study of cytomegalovirus exposure and HLA in healthy donors. For the study at large: Of roughly 400 genotyped donors, about 80% grouped in the Caucasian-associated ancestry cluster.

Germline values: CDR1 SGHVS, CDR2 FQNEAQ. V dropped 6 bases and J dropped 0 bases, with 21 bases sitting between them. This CDR3 spans 18 amino acids. A multiplex PCR was run with 60 Vbeta primers and 13 Jbeta primers. Libraries were prepared by immunoSEQ multiplex PCR; TCRdb keeps only in-frame clonotypes and omits some of them. The repertoire includes a few hundred thousand clones, 65% to 85% of them detected once, and 2.9% sits in the top ten. This clone was detected only a few times. This TCR was recovered from a woman in her thirties in good health and CMV-seronegative. Source material: PBMCs. The rearrangement joins TRBV7-8 to TRBJ1-3; D may be TRBD1 (6 bases). The CDR3 is CASSRNRVLISSGNTIYF. DNA of the CDR3: TGTGCCAGCAGTCGCAACAGGGTTCTCATTTCCTCTGGAAACACCATATATTTT.